This TCR beta chain was captured in a study of cytomegalovirus exposure and HLA in healthy donors. The protocol was immunoSEQ multiplex PCR, while the TCRdb copy is restricted to in-frame clones and leaves out a portion. The sample lists roughly 300,000 clones; roughly 88% were seen once. This receptor was taken from a woman younger than 30 in good health and CMV-seronegative. Material for sequencing was PBMCs.

For the CDR3, the DNA is TGTGCCAGCAGTTTGAACCCGGGACAGACCTATGGCTACACCTTC. This encodes CASSLNPGQTYGYTF. V and J are TRBV27 and TRBJ1-2; 7 bases match TRBD1. Losses at the gene ends were 3 bases for V and 4 bases for J; bases not matched to a gene: 8. The CDR3 sequence is 15 residues long. CDR1 is MNHEY and CDR2 is SMNVEV in the germline V gene (reference sequence).